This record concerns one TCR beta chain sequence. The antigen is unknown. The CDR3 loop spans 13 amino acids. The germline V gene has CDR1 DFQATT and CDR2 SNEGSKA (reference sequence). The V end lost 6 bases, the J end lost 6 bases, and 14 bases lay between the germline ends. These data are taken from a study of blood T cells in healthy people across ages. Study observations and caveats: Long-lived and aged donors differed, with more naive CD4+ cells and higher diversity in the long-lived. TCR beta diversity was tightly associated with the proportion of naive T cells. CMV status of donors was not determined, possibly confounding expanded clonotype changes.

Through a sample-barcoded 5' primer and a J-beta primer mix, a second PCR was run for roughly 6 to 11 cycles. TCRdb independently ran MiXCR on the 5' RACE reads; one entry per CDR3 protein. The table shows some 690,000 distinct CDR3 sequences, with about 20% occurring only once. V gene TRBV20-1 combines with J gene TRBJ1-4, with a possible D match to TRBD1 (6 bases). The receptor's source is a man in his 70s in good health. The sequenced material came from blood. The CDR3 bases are TGCAGTGCCGGGACACAACTTTATGAAAAACTGTTTTTT. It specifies CSAGTQLYEKLFF.